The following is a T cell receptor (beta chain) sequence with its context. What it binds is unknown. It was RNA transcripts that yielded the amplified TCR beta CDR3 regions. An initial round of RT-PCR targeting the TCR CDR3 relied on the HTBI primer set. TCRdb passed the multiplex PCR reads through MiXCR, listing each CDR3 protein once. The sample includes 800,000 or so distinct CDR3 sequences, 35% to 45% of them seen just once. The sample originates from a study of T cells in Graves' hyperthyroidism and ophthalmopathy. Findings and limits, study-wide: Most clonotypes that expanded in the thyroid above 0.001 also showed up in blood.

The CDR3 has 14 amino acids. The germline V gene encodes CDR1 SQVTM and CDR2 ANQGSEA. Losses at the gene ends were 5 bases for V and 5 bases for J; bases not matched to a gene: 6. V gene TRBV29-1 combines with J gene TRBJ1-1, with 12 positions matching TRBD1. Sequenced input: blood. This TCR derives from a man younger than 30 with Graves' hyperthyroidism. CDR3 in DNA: TGCAGCGTTCGTCGGGACAGGGGGCGGACTGAAGCTTTCTTT. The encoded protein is CSVRRDRGRTEAFF.